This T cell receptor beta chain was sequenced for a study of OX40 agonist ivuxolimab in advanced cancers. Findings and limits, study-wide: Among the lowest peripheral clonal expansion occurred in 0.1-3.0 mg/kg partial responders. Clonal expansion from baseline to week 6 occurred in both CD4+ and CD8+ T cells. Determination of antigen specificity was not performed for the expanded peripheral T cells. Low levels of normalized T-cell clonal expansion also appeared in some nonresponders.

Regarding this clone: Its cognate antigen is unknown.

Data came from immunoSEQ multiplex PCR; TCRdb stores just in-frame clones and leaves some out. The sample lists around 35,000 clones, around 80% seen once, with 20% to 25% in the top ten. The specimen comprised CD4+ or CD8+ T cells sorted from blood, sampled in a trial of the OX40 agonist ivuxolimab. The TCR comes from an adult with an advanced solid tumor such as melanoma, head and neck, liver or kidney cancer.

The CDR3 bases are TGTGCCAGCAGCTTAGCGCAGGGGAACACAGATACGCAGTATTTT. It encodes CASSLAQGNTDTQYF. V is TRBV7-2 and J is TRBJ2-3; TRBD1 might be the D (6 bases). Trimming pared 0 bases from V and 2 bases from J, leaving 9 bases between. The CDR3 loop spans 15 amino acids. The V gene's germline CDR1 is SGHTA and CDR2 FQGNSA.